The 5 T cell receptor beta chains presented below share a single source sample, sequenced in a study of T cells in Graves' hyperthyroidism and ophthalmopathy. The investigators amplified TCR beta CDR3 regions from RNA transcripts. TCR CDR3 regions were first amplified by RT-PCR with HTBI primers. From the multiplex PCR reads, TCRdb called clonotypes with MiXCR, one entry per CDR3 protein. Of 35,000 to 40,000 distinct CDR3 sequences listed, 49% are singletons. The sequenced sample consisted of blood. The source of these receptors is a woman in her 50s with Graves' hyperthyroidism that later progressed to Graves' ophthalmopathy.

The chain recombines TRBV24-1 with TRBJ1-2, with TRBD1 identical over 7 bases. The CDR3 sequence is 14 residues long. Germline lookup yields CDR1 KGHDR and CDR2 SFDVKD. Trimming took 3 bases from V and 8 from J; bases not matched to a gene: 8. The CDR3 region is CATSDQDRLRGYTF. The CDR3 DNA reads TGTGCCACCAGTGATCAGGACAGGCTTCGGGGCTACACCTTC.

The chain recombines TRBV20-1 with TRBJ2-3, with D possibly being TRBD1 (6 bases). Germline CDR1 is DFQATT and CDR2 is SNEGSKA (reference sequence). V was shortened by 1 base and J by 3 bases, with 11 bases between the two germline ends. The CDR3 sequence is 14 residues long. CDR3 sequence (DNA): TGCAGTGCTAGAGGAACCAGGGGAACAGATACGCAGTATTTT. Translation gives CSARGTRGTDTQYF.

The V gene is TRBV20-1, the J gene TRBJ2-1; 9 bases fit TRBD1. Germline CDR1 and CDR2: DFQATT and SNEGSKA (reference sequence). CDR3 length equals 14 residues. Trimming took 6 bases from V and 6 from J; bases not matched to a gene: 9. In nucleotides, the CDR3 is TGCAGTGCCTCGTCCCCGGACAGGGGCAATGAGCAGTTCTTC. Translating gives CSASSPDRGNEQFF.

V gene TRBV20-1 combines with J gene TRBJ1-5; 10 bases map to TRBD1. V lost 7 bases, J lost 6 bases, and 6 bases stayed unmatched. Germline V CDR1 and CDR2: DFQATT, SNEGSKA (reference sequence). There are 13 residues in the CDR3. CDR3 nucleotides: TGCAGTGTGGGGACAGGGGCGCCTCAGCCCCAGCATTTT. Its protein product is CSVGTGAPQPQHF.

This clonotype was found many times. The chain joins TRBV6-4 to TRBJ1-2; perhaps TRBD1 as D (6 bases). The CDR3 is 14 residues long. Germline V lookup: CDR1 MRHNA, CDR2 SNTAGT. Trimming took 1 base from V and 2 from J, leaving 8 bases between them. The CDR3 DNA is TGTGCCAGCAGTGACTGGGGGGCCAACTATGGCTACACCTTC. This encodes CASSDWGANYGYTF.